The clone carrying this T cell receptor beta chain was seen a few times. Its antigen is not identified. This sample is drawn from a study of T cells in localized non-small cell lung cancer. Study-wide results and limits: Increased T cell density in blood showed an association with longer overall survival. Heterogeneity remains possible because sequencing was limited to only one tumor region. Uninvolved adjacent lung had the highest recorded T cell clonality, with tumor below it. Out of the top 100 tumor clones, a median roughly 58 were seen in adjacent lung.

Measured with immunoSEQ multiplex PCR; TCRdb has only the in-frame clones, and not every one. The sample lists roughly 66,000 clones; roughly 90% were seen once. V lost 0 bases and J lost 4, with 6 bases in between. Looked up from germline, CDR1 is SGHAT and CDR2 is FQNNGV. The CDR3 covers 13 residues. Source: peripheral blood, taken before any cancer treatment. The source of this sequence is a woman aged 40-69 years with stage I lung adenocarcinoma. V usage is TRBV11-2 and J usage is TRBJ1-2; no clear D. CDR3 bases: TGTGCCAGCAGCTTAGAATCGGGCTATGGCTACACCTTC. It encodes CASSLESGYGYTF.